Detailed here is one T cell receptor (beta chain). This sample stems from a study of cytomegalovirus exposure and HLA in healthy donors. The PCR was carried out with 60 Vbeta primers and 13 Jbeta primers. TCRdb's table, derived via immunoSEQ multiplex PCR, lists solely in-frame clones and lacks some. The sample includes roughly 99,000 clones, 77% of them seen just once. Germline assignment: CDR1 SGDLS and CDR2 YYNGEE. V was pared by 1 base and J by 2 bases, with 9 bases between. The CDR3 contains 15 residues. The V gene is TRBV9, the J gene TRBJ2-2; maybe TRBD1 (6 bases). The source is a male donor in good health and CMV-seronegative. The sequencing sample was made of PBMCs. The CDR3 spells CASSVSGANTGELFF. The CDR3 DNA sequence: TGTGCCAGCAGCGTATCAGGGGCCAACACCGGGGAGCTGTTTTTT.